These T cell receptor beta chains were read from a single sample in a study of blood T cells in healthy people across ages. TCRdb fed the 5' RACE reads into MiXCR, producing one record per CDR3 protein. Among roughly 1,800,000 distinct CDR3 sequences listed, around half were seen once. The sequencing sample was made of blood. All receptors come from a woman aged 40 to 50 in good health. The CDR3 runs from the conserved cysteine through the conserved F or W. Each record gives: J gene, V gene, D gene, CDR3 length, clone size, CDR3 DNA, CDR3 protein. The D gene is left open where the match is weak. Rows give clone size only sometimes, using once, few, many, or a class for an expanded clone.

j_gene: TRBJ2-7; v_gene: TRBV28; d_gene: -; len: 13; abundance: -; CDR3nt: TGTGCCAGCAGTTTATACATCCCCTACGAGCAGTACTTC; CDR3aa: CASSLYIPYEQYF
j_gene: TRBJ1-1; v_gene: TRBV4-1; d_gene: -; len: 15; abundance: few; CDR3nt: TGCGCCAGCAGCCCAGGGACGGGGATGAACACTGAAGCTTTCTTT; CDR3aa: CASSPGTGMNTEAFF
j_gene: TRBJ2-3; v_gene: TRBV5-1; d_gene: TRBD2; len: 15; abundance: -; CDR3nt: TGCGCCAGCAGATCAGCGGGGGGGAGCACAGATACGCAGTATTTT; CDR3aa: CASRSAGGSTDTQYF
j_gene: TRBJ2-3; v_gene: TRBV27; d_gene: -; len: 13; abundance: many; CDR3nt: TGTGCCAGCACGGATTATAGCACAGATACGCAGTATTTT; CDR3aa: CASTDYSTDTQYF
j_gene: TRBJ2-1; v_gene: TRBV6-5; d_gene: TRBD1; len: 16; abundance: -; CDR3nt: TGTGCCAGCAGTTACTGGGGGCAGGGGGCTTTCGATGAGCAGTTCTTC; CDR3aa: CASSYWGQGAFDEQFF
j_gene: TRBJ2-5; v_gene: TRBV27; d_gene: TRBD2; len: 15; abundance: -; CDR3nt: TGTGCCAGCAGTCACATGGGGGGGTCCCAAGAGACCCAGTACTTC; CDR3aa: CASSHMGGSQETQYF
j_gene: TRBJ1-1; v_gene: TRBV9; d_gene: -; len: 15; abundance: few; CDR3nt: TGTGCCAGCAGCGTGGCGGAGGGGCTGAACACTGAAGCTTTCTTT; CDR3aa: CASSVAEGLNTEAFF
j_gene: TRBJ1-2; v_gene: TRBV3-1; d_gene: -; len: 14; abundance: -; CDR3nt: TGTGCCAGCAGCCAAGATTCGCCAGTCTATGGCTACACCTTC; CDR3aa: CASSQDSPVYGYTF
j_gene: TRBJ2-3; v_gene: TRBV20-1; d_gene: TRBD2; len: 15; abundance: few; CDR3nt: TGCAGTGCTGAGGAGACTAGCGGGGCGGCAGATACGCAGTATTTT; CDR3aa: CSAEETSGAADTQYF
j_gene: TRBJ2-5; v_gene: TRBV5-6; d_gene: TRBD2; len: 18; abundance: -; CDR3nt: TGTGCCAGCAGCTTGAGTCTGACTAGCGGGACCATCCAAGAGACCCAGTACTTC; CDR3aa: CASSLSLTSGTIQETQYF
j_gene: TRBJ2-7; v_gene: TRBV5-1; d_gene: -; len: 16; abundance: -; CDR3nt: TGCGCCAGCAGCTTGGAATTAGGGGTAGGGACCTACGAGCAGTACTTC; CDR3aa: CASSLELGVGTYEQYF
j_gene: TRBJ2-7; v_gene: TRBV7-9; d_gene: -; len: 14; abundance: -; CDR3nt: TGTGCCAGCAGCTTATTTAGCAGCTCCTACGAGCAGTACTTC; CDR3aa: CASSLFSSSYEQYF
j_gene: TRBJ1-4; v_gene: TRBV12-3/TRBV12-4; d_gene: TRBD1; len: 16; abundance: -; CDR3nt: TGTGCCAGCAGTTTTCCAAAGGGACAGCCGGATGAAAAACTGTTTTTT; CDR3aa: CASSFPKGQPDEKLFF
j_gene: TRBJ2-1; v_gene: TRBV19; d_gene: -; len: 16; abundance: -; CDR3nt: TGTGCCAGTAGCCCTATCGGTAGGAGGACGTACAATGAGCAGTTCTTC; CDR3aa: CASSPIGRRTYNEQFF
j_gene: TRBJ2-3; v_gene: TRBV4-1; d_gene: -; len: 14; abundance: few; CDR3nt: TGCGCCAGCAGCCAGGGGTATTATGGAGATACGCAGTATTTT; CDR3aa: CASSQGYYGDTQYF
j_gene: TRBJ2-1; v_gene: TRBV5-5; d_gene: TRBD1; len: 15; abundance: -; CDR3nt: TGTGCCAGCAGCGCCGGGACAGGGTCGATCAATGAGCAGTTCTTC; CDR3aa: CASSAGTGSINEQFF
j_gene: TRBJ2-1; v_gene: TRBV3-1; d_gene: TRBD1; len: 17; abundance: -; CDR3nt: TGTGCCAGCAGCCCCCCCGATTGGGACAGGGGGCCCAATGAGCAGTTCTTC; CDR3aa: CASSPPDWDRGPNEQFF
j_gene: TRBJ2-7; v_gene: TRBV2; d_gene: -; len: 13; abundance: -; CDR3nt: TGTGCCAGCAGTCCCACGTATGAATACGAGCAGTACTTC; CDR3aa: CASSPTYEYEQYF
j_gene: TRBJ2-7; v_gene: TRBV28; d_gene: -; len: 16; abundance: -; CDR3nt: TGTGCCAGCAGTTCCAAAAGGACGGCAAAACCCTACGAGCAGTACTTC; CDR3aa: CASSSKRTAKPYEQYF
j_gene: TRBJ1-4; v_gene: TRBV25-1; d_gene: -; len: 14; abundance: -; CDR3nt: TGTGCCAGCAGAGCGGGGGCCTCGGGTGGAAAACTGTTTTTT; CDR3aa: CASRAGASGGKLFF
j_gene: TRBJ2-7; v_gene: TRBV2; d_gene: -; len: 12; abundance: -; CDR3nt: TGTGCCAGCAGTGAAACAGAGGGCGAGCAGTACTTC; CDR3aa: CASSETEGEQYF
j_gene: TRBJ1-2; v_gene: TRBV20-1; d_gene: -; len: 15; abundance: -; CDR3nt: TGCAGTGCTAGAGTGTCAGGGCCGATTTTCTATGGCTACACCTTC; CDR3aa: CSARVSGPIFYGYTF
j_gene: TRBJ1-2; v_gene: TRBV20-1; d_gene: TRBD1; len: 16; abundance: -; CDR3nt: TGCAGTGCTAGACCCGGACAGGCCAGAATCGGGGATGGCTACACCTTC; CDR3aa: CSARPGQARIGDGYTF
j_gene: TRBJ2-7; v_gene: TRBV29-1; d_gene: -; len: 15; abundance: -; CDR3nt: TGCAGCGTTGCCCTGGCTGCCCGACTCTCCTACGAGCAGTACTTC; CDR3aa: CSVALAARLSYEQYF